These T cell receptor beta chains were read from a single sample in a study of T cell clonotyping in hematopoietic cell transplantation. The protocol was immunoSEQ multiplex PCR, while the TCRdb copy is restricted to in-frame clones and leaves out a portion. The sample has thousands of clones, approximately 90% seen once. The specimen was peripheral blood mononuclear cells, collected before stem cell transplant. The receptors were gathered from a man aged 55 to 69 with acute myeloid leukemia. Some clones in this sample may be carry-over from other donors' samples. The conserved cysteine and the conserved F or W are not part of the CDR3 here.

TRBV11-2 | ASSFRRDRLLYEQY
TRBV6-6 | ASGPMGANTEAF
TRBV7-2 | ASTRTGGAGETQY
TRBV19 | ASTPGRWNTEAF
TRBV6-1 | ASTGRRETQY
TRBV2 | ASSEPRGGDTIY
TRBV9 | ASSVDNSGNTIY
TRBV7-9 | ASSLGTGLNYGYT
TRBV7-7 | ASSLAHRADEQY
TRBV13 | ASSLSGGAGETQY
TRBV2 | ASSGGLAIYEQY
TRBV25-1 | ASSDLGASGNTIY
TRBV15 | ATSRQVQETQY
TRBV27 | ASSFQGASYGYT
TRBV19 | ASSIDRAYGYT
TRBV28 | ASSFPGSSYEQY
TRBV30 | AWRGTGHYEQY
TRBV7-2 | ASSATGWDEQY
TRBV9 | ASSTLGQGGTIY